This T cell receptor beta chain came from a study of T cell responses to AZD1222 COVID-19 vaccine. Regarding the study as a whole: Possibly, clonal diversity was underestimated; donors were largely white British and included more females. Unmutated variant regions are reportedly targeted by nearly half of spike-specific TCRs. Across spike, vaccine-associated CD4 TCRs were found, dominant at 160-218 and 743-854.

CDR3 size: 16 residues. Germline loops: CDR1 SGHVS, CDR2 FNYEAQ. V was pared by 0 bases and J by 0 bases, with 1 base of the junction left unmatched. The repertoire was sequenced with immunoSEQ multiplex PCR; TCRdb's copy has only in-frame clones and lacks some. The sample has around 180,000 clones, around 89% seen once. As for this clone: Its antigen is still unknown.

This sample comprised peripheral blood, obtained 28 days after the second AZD1222 dose. The TCR sequence derives from an adult who received the AZD1222 COVID-19 vaccine. J is TRBJ2-2 and V is TRBV7-6, with 7 bases lining up with TRBD2. The CDR3 DNA is TGTGCCAGCAGCTTAGCGGCGGGGGCGAACACCGGGGAGCTGTTTTTT. As protein: CASSLAAGANTGELFF.